This TCR beta chain was recorded in a study of Ad26.COV2.S vaccination and SARS-CoV-2 variants. Study-level background: Intramuscular Ad26.COV2.S at 5x10^10 or 1x10^11 viral particles.

Regarding this clone: Its antigen is as yet unknown.

This CDR3 has 15 amino acids. The V gene's germline CDR1 is MNHEY and CDR2 SVGEGT. Trimming took 0 bases from V and 5 from J, leaving 13 bases between them. Whole-study results and caveats: Vaccine recipients and placebo recipients showed similar non-spike TCR breadth. Measurements of TCR breadth and depth may have given underestimates of the total T cell responses. Substantial breadth was reported for post-vaccination spike-specific CD8+ and CD4+ T cells.

Some clones are missing from TCRdb's copy, which holds only in-frame ones; the method was immunoSEQ multiplex PCR. The sample has about 410,000 clones, 80% to 95% seen once. As for treatment: 19 received Ad26.COV2.S at low or high dose, single or two shots; several received placebo; per-sample allocation not given. Specimens were obtained on day 63 following the first vaccine or placebo injection. Sequencing used peripheral blood, obtained in a trial of Ad26.COV2.S vaccine versus placebo. The receptor was derived from a person between 18 and 60 years old who received the Ad26.COV2.S COVID-19 vaccine or a placebo. V is TRBV6-2 or TRBV6-3 and J is TRBJ2-5, with TRBD1 as a possible D gene (6 bases). CDR3 protein: CASSYSVGAGETQYF. CDR3 bases: TGTGCCAGCAGTTACTCGGTGGGGGCCGGTGAGACCCAGTACTTC.